Below are 22 T cell receptor beta chains sequenced from a single sample in a study of T cell changes during pregnancy in multiple sclerosis. Profiling relied on immunoSEQ multiplex PCR, and the TCRdb table lists in-frame clones only, not all of them. The sample records 75,000 to 80,000 clones, 89% being singletons. This sample comprised peripheral blood, obtained before pregnancy. The receptors derive from a female donor with multiple sclerosis, enrolled in a pregnancy study.

The rearrangement uses TRBV6-5 and TRBJ1-1; no firm D call. CDR3 length: 14 amino acids. The V gene's germline CDR1 is MNHEY and CDR2 SVGAGI. Trimming removed 0 bases at V and 0 bases at J, with 5 bases between. For the CDR3, the DNA is TGTGCCAGCAGTTACTCCAGAATGAACACTGAAGCTTTCTTT. This translates into CASSYSRMNTEAFF.

This clone was found once. The chain joins TRBV5-4 to TRBJ2-7, with D uncertain. Germline-derived CDR1 and CDR2 are SGHNT and YYREEE (reference sequence). The CDR3 spans 12 residues. V dropped 1 base and J dropped 2 bases, with 4 bases sitting between them. The CDR3 DNA sequence: TGTGCCAGCAGCTTGAACACCTACGAGCAGTACTTC. Amino acids: CASSLNTYEQYF.

A word on this clone: Other nucleotide sequences from this sample produce the same CDR3. The chain carries TRBV9 and TRBJ2-2; 7 bases align to TRBD1. The germline gives CDR1 SGDLS, CDR2 YYNGEE. V lost 3 bases and J lost 4; bases outside the gene matches: 9. CDR3 size: 16 residues. CDR3 in DNA: TGTGCCAGCAGCGCCCAGGGGGTCCAAGCCACCGGGGAGCTGTTTTTT. This gives the protein CASSAQGVQATGELFF.

The chain recombines TRBV7-2 with TRBJ1-1, with 9 bases lining up with TRBD1. Germline assignment: CDR1 SGHTA and CDR2 FQGNSA. The CDR3 is 14 amino acids. After removal of 5 bases from V and 6 bases from J, the junction contained 7 bases not matched to a gene. CDR3 residues: CASSHPTGGAEAFF. The CDR3 bases are TGTGCCAGCAGCCACCCAACAGGGGGCGCTGAAGCTTTCTTT. Filled out from reference TRBV7-2 and TRBJ1-1, the complete variable domain reads GAGVSQSPSNKVTEKGKDVELRCDPISGHTALYWYRQSLGQGLEFLIYFQGNSAPDKSGLPSDRFSAERTGGSVSTLTIQRTQQEDSAVYLCASSHPTGGAEAFFGQGTRLTVV.

The chain combines TRBV5-1 with TRBJ1-5, with D maybe TRBD1 (6 bases). The V end was cut by 2 bases, the J end by 7 bases, with 10 bases between. Per the germline V gene, CDR1 is SGHRS and CDR2 is YFSETQ. The CDR3 spans 13 residues. The CDR3 here is CASSLQGGQPQHF. The CDR3, as DNA: TGCGCCAGCAGCTTACAGGGAGGGCAGCCCCAGCATTTT.

CDR3 DNA sequence: TGTGCCAGCAGGAGAGTTGCGGGACCAACTAATGAAAAACTGTTTTTT. Protein: CASRRVAGPTNEKLFF. V usage is TRBV27 and J usage is TRBJ1-4, with D possibly TRBD1 on 5 matching bases. Trimming took 6 bases from V and 0 from J, leaving 14 bases between them. The CDR3 has 16 amino acids. Germline CDR1 and CDR2: MNHEY and SMNVEV (reference sequence).

The chain links TRBV5-1 to TRBJ2-2; TRBD2 aligns across 8 bases. Germline V gives CDR1 SGHRS, CDR2 YFSETQ. The CDR3 loop spans 16 amino acids. V lost 2 bases and J lost 5; bases outside the gene matches: 8. CDR3 region: CASSFWSGGGTGELFF. CDR3 nucleotide sequence: TGCGCCAGCAGCTTTTGGTCAGGCGGGGGGACCGGGGAGCTGTTTTTT.

The chain recombines TRBV27 with TRBJ1-6; maybe TRBD1 (5 bases). The germline V and J ends were trimmed by 3 bases and 6 bases, with 15 bases remaining between them. Germline lookup yields CDR1 MNHEY and CDR2 SMNVEV (reference sequence). The CDR3 is made up of 16 amino acids. The CDR3 protein is CASSLGLGRGNSPLHF. In DNA form, the CDR3 reads TGTGCCAGCAGTTTGGGATTAGGAAGGGGTAATTCACCCCTCCACTTT.

The J gene is TRBJ2-6, the V gene TRBV4-1; D may be TRBD2 (6 bases). The CDR3 has 18 amino acids. CDR1 and CDR2 from the germline V gene are MGHRA and YSYEKL. Trimming left V 1 base short and J 0 bases short, with 13 bases between. The CDR3 DNA follows: TGCGCCAGCAGCCAAGTGGGGCGGGGTTACTCTGGGGCCAACGTCCTGACTTTC. It yields the protein CASSQVGRGYSGANVLTF.

The V call is TRBV2, the J call TRBJ1-5; TRBD1 aligns across 7 bases. The junction had 7 bases not matched to a gene; V was cut back by 6 bases and J by 2 bases. The CDR3 has 15 residues. Per the germline V gene, CDR1 is SNHLY and CDR2 is FYNNEI. The CDR3 nucleotides read TGTGCCAGCAGCGACGACAGGGCGGGCAATCAGCCCCAGCATTTT. Translation: CASSDDRAGNQPQHF. The whole variable domain, filled in from reference TRBV2 and TRBJ1-5, reads EPEVTQTPSHQVTQMGQEVILRCVPISNHLYFYWYRQILGQKVEFLVSFYNNEISEKSEIFDDQFSVERPDGSNFTLKIRSTKLEDSAMYFCASSDDRAGNQPQHFGDGTRLSIL.

The chain links TRBV5-1 to TRBJ1-6; unclear D gene. The CDR3 loop spans 12 amino acids. Trimming removed 4 bases from V and 3 bases from J, with 2 bases in between. CDR1 is SGHRS and CDR2 is YFSETQ in the germline V gene. The CDR3 spells CASSLYNSPLHF. CDR3 sequence (DNA): TGCGCCAGCAGCCTCTATAATTCACCCCTCCACTTT.

This clone has only one observation. In DNA form, the CDR3 reads TGTGCCAGCAGCTTAATGGGACAGGGCTACAATGAGCAGTTCTTC. This codes for CASSLMGQGYNEQFF. The chain employs TRBV7-9 and TRBJ2-1; 9 nucleotides match TRBD1. Germline V lookup: CDR1 SEHNR, CDR2 FQNEAQ (reference sequence). The CDR3 is 15 residues long. The V and J ends lost 2 bases and 3 bases, in that order; junction bases with no gene match: 2.

This clone was seen a single time. The chain uses TRBV7-2 and TRBJ2-2; 7 bases are shared with TRBD2. The CDR3 is 14 residues long. Per the germline V gene, CDR1 is SGHTA and CDR2 is FQGNSA. Trimming at V came to 4 bases and at J to 7 bases, leaving 6 bases not matched to a gene. The CDR3 DNA is TGTGCCAGCAGCTGGGAGGGATCTGGCGGGGAGCTGTTTTTT. It translates to CASSWEGSGGELFF. Drawing the rest from reference TRBV7-2 and TRBJ2-2, the complete variable domain is GAGVSQSPSNKVTEKGKDVELRCDPISGHTALYWYRQSLGQGLEFLIYFQGNSAPDKSGLPSDRFSAERTGGSVSTLTIQRTQQEDSAVYLCASSWEGSGGELFFGEGSRLTVL.

The chain joins TRBV28 to TRBJ2-3; no clear D. CDR1 and CDR2 (germline): MDHEN, SYDVKM. V was clipped by 4 bases and J by 0 bases, with 11 bases between them. The CDR3 runs 15 residues. The CDR3: CASSSPLFSTDTQYF. As DNA, the CDR3 is TGTGCCAGCAGTTCCCCACTCTTTAGCACAGATACGCAGTATTTT.

This rearrangement joins TRBV11-2 to TRBJ2-1; D may be TRBD2 (7 bases). The CDR3 extends over 16 amino acids. V was shortened by 5 bases and J by 2 bases, with 16 bases between the two germline ends. In germline, CDR1 is SGHAT, CDR2 FQNNGV. This CDR3 is CASSDLGGRAYNEQFF. CDR3 bases: TGTGCCAGCAGCGACTTAGGGGGGAGGGCCTACAATGAGCAGTTCTTC.

This clone was counted a single time. This chain uses TRBV6-1 with TRBJ2-3; a possible D gene is TRBD2 (6 bases). V shed 4 bases and J shed 6 bases, with 14 bases lying between them. CDR3 length equals 14 residues. The V gene's germline CDR1 is MNHNS and CDR2 SASEGT. CDR3 amino acids: CASSVGGDDDTQYF. In DNA form, the CDR3 reads TGTGCCAGCAGTGTGGGGGGAGACGACGATACGCAGTATTTT.

The chain links TRBV11-2 to TRBJ1-2; no definite D call. The CDR3 is 14 residues long. The germline V and J ends were trimmed by 1 base and 3 bases, with 9 bases remaining between them. Germline CDR1 reads SGHAT; CDR2 reads FQNNGV. The CDR3, as DNA: TGTGCCAGCAGCTTAGGGGCAGGCTACTATGGCTACACCTTC. This translates into CASSLGAGYYGYTF.

The rearrangement uses TRBV6-6 and TRBJ1-4, with D perhaps matching TRBD1 (5 bases). With 2 bases removed from V and 2 bases from J, the gap between germline ends came to 12 bases. This CDR3 is 16 amino acids long. Germline assignment: CDR1 MNHNY and CDR2 SVGAGI (reference sequence). CDR3 DNA: TGTGCCAGCAGTTACGGGCAGGGTTGGACTAATGAAAAACTGTTTTTT. Translating it yields CASSYGQGWTNEKLFF.

The chain joins TRBV13 to TRBJ1-1; D is perhaps TRBD1 (6 bases). The CDR3 covers 12 residues. Trimming took 5 bases from V and 7 from J, leaving 11 bases between them. The germline gives CDR1 PRHDT, CDR2 FYEKMQ (reference sequence). CDR3 in amino acids: CASSRGQFEAFF. The CDR3 DNA follows: TGTGCCAGCAGCCGAGGACAGTTTGAAGCTTTCTTT. Full variable domain (outside the CDR3, taken from reference TRBV13 and TRBJ1-1): AAGVIQSPRHLIKEKRETATLKCYPIPRHDTVYWYQQGPGQDPQFLISFYEKMQSDKGSIPDRFSAQQFSDYHSELNMSSLELGDSALYFCASSRGQFEAFFGQGTRLTVV.

The rearrangement joins TRBV2 to TRBJ2-2; D possibly corresponds to TRBD1 (5 bases). The V and J ends lost 6 bases and 6 bases respectively, with 14 bases between them. Germline CDR1 is SNHLY and CDR2 is FYNNEI. The CDR3 is 14 amino acids. CDR3 bases: TGTGCCAGCAGCAGCAGGGTGCTTTCCGGGGAGCTGTTTTTT. This codes for CASSSRVLSGELFF.

The rearrangement joins TRBV19 to TRBJ1-5; TRBD1 matches at 7 bases. V trimming: 7 bases; J trimming: 0 bases; junction bases outside the gene matches: 6. Per the germline V gene, CDR1 is LNHDA and CDR2 is SQIVND (reference sequence). CDR3 size: 15 residues. CDR3 sequence reads: CASTGDSYSNQPQHF. The CDR3, as DNA: TGTGCCAGTACTGGGGACAGCTATAGCAATCAGCCCCAGCATTTT.

In DNA form, the CDR3 reads TGTGCCTCGGAACAGGGTCATGGCTACACCTTC. Its protein product is CASEQGHGYTF. This chain connects TRBV30 to TRBJ1-2; TRBD1 is a possible D gene (6 bases). The CDR3 covers 11 residues. V was shortened by 7 bases and J by 6 bases, with 12 bases between the two germline ends. The germline V gene encodes CDR1 GTSNPN and CDR2 SVGIG (reference sequence). The variable domain in full, with the rest retrieved from reference TRBV30 and TRBJ1-2, is SQTIHQWPATLVQPVGSPLSLECTVEGTSNPNLYWYRQAAGRGLQLLFYSVGIGQISSEVPQNLSASRPQDRQFILSSKKLLLSDSGFYLCASEQGHGYTFGSGTRLTVV.